This T cell receptor beta chain appears in the sequencing data of a study of shared T cell receptors in the human thymus. TCRdb's table, derived via immunoSEQ multiplex PCR, lists solely in-frame clones and lacks some. The table lists about 660,000 clones, approximately 87% of them singletons, with roughly 0.0094% in the top ten. The CDR3 extends over 15 amino acids. Germline V gives CDR1 LNHDA, CDR2 SQIVND (reference sequence). Germline trimming cut 0 bases from V and 5 bases from J; bases unmatched to any gene: 4. This same sample was also part of a study on human thymus T cells.

The TCR comes from a boy under three years old with a congenital heart defect. Sequenced input: thymocytes. V usage is TRBV19 and J usage is TRBJ2-3, with 8 bases lining up with TRBD1. CDR3 bases: TGTGCCAGTAGTATAGATAGAGGACAGGGAGATACGCAGTATTTT. This gives the protein CASSIDRGQGDTQYF. The variable domain in full, completed from reference TRBV19 and TRBJ2-3, reads DGGITQSPKYLFRKEGQNVTLSCEQNLNHDAMYWYRQDPGQGLRLIYYSQIVNDFQKGDIAEGYSVSREKKESFPLTVTSAQKNPTAFYLCASSIDRGQGDTQYFGPGTRLTVL.